This T cell receptor (beta chain) was identified during a study of T-cell memory formation after mild COVID-19. Study-level findings and limits: There was a balanced CD4/CD8 profile in clones contracting day 15 to 85, and later expanders leaned CD4+.

This CDR3 comprises 12 residues. The ends were cut back, 1 base at V and 9 bases at J, with 4 bases in the middle. CDR1 SGHTA and CDR2 FQGNSA come from the germline V gene. A note on this clonotype: Its antigen is not identified.

From 5'RACE with constant-segment primers came TCR alpha and TCR beta cDNA libraries that carried sample barcodes and UMIs. In TCRdb, the 5' RACE reads were re-called with MiXCR into one record per CDR3 protein. This sample has approximately 410,000 distinct CDR3 sequences; less than 25% occur once, and the top ten carry about an eighth. The sample comprised PBMCs or a T cell subset sorted from them (not recorded which). The rearrangement uses TRBV7-2 and TRBJ1-6; D gene uncertain. The clonotype was recovered from an adult woman who had mild COVID-19 (a few samples of this study predate the infection). Cell type and time point are not known. CDR3 bases: TGTGCCAGCAGCTTAGTTAGTTCACCCCTCCACTTT. Amino acids: CASSLVSSPLHF.